The 11 T cell receptor beta chains below all came from one sample that was sequenced in a study of shared clonotypes between healthy human individuals. Libraries were prepared by immunoSEQ multiplex PCR; TCRdb keeps only in-frame clonotypes and omits some of them. This sample carries about 190,000 clones, approximately 61% of them seen once, and the ten largest clones take less than 11%. Specimen: memory CD4+ T cells sorted from blood. Subset denoted: CD45RA-negative fraction. The receptors stem from a young man in good health.

The J gene is TRBJ2-7, the V gene TRBV9; no clear D. Germline V gene sequence: CDR1 SGDLS, CDR2 YYNGEE. The V end lost 4 bases, the J end lost 0 bases, and 14 bases lay between the germline ends. The CDR3 runs to 15 residues. The CDR3, as DNA: TGTGCCAGCAGCCCTAGAAGTGGGTTCTCCTACGAGCAGTACTTC. It yields the protein CASSPRSGFSYEQYF.

The V gene is TRBV7-2, the J gene TRBJ2-3, with a possible D match to TRBD2 (5 bases). CDR3 length: 17 amino acids. Germline V gives CDR1 SGHTA, CDR2 FQGNSA. Deletions cut 5 bases from V and 4 bases from J, with 22 bases between. The CDR3 loop reads CASSRSRLAGRSDTQYF. The CDR3 bases are TGTGCCAGCAGCCGTAGTAGGCTAGCAGGAAGATCAGATACGCAGTATTTT. The variable domain in full, completed from reference TRBV7-2 and TRBJ2-3, reads GAGVSQSPSNKVTEKGKDVELRCDPISGHTALYWYRQSLGQGLEFLIYFQGNSAPDKSGLPSDRFSAERTGGSVSTLTIQRTQQEDSAVYLCASSRSRLAGRSDTQYFGPGTRLTVL.

The chain links TRBV11-3 to TRBJ2-1; D tentatively reads TRBD1 or TRBD2 (6 bases each). Deletions cut 5 bases from V and 0 bases from J, with 17 bases between. CDR3 length: 17 residues. Germline V gives CDR1 SGHNT, CDR2 YENEEA. Here the CDR3 reads CASSPNPGGGSYNEQFF. The CDR3 nucleotides are TGTGCCAGCAGCCCCAACCCCGGGGGCGGCTCCTACAATGAGCAGTTCTTC.

A single count supports this clone. The genes are TRBV6-5 and TRBJ1-2; D is possibly TRBD1 (6 bases). V was clipped by 5 bases and J by 6 bases, with 16 bases between them. The CDR3 totals 14 residues. CDR1 and CDR2 from the germline V gene are MNHEY and SVGAGI. The CDR3 DNA is TGTGCCAGCAGTAAACAGGGTCGAAGCAATGGCTACACCTTC. Translation: CASSKQGRSNGYTF.

This clone appeared a few times. One end of the junction does not line up with germline, which may come from a read error. The rearrangement uses TRBV30 and TRBJ2-7; D not certain. CDR3 length equals 12 residues. Germline V lookup: CDR1 GTSNPN, CDR2 SVGIG (reference sequence). The CDR3 reads CAWAPMGYGQYF. DNA for the CDR3: TGTGCCTGGGCCCCCATGGGTTACGGGCAGTACTTC. Full variable domain (remainder filled in from reference TRBV30 and TRBJ2-7): SQTIHQWPATLVQPVGSPLSLECTVEGTSNPNLYWYRQAAGRGLQLLFYSVGIGQISSEVPQNLSASRPQDRQFILSSKKLLLSDSGFYLCAWAPMGYGQYFGPGTRLTVT.

This clone was observed a single time. CDR3 sequence (DNA): TGCAGTGCCGACAGGGGAGAAGAAAACACCTTC. This translates into CSADRGEENTF. The chain carries TRBV20-1 and TRBJ1-2; 8 nucleotides agree with TRBD1. Germline V gene data show CDR1 as DFQATT and CDR2 as SNEGSKA (reference sequence). The CDR3 is 11 residues long. V lost 6 bases to trimming and J lost 12 bases; unmatched junction nucleotides: 9.

V and J are TRBV30 and TRBJ2-6; D is perhaps TRBD1 (5 bases). CDR1 GTSNPN and CDR2 SVGIG come from the germline V gene (reference sequence). CDR3 size: 16 residues. V dropped 8 bases and J dropped 3 bases, with 20 bases sitting between them. The CDR3 region has the DNA TGTGCCACAGGTTACGGCCAGGGCTTTGGGGCCAACGTCCTGACTTTC. Its protein is CATGYGQGFGANVLTF. Looking up the rest from reference TRBV30 and TRBJ2-6 gives the full variable domain: SQTIHQWPATLVQPVGSPLSLECTVEGTSNPNLYWYRQAAGRGLQLLFYSVGIGQISSEVPQNLSASRPQDRQFILSSKKLLLSDSGFYLCATGYGQGFGANVLTFGAGSRLTVL.

V gene TRBV28 combines with J gene TRBJ2-5, with 9 bases lining up with TRBD1. Per germline, CDR1 MDHEN and CDR2 SYDVKM. The CDR3 sequence is 14 residues long. V was pared by 8 bases and J by 4 bases, with 8 bases of the junction left unmatched. CDR3 sequence reads: CASYLPGQGETQYF. The CDR3 nucleotides are TGTGCCAGCTATCTACCGGGACAGGGAGAGACCCAGTACTTC.

The rearrangement links TRBV5-1 to TRBJ1-1, with D possibly being TRBD1 (6 bases). In germline, CDR1 is SGHRS, CDR2 YFSETQ. The CDR3 totals 14 residues. Trimming left V 4 bases short and J 4 bases short, with 14 bases between. This chain's CDR3 is CASSLEGDGTEAFF. The CDR3 DNA sequence: TGCGCCAGCAGCCTGGAGGGGGATGGCACTGAAGCTTTCTTT.

This clone was seen a handful of times. The rearrangement joins TRBV28 to TRBJ1-1; no reliable D call. Germline lookup yields CDR1 MDHEN and CDR2 SYDVKM. The CDR3 has 12 residues. V lost 2 bases and J lost 11, with 12 bases in between. For the CDR3, the DNA is TGTGCCAGCAGTTTACCGAGTCTCCGCGCTTTCTTT. This encodes CASSLPSLRAFF.

The V and J genes are TRBV18 and TRBJ1-4; D uncertain. Germline V gene lookup returns CDR1 KGHSH and CDR2 LQKENI. The ends were cut back, 0 bases at V and 3 bases at J, with 11 bases in the middle. This CDR3 spans 16 amino acids. The CDR3 loop is CASSPPSNRANEKLFF. CDR3 sequence (DNA): TGTGCCAGCTCACCACCGTCCAACAGAGCTAATGAAAAACTGTTTTTT.